The clone carrying this TCR beta chain was observed many times. Its antigen remains unidentified. These data originate in a study of metastatic and nonmetastatic thyroid tumors. Study-wide context: Comparison of repertoires was carried out across blood and tumor or nodule tissue from malignant and benign thyroid patients.

V was cut by 0 bases and J by 6 bases, with 12 bases left in between. Germline-derived CDR1 and CDR2 are LGHNA and YSLEER. CDR3 length equals 14 residues. Study results and caveats: In blood and tumor, TCR beta diversity was reportedly significantly higher in malignant thyroid tumors than in benign nodules.

The authors' processing: A classifier for distant metastasis in papillary thyroid cancer was constructed using CDR3 differences observed across clinicopathological groups. Using MiXCR, TCRdb reanalyzed the PCR reads. These V and J calls derive from TCRdb rather than the authors' analysis. This sample carries about 32,000 clones, 6% to 9.5% of them seen once, and the ten largest clones take roughly two fifths. Until they underwent thyroid surgery, no patient had received any treatment. The material sequenced was blood. V gene TRBV4-3 combines with J gene TRBJ2-7; D is ambiguous. The sequence was obtained from a female donor with papillary thyroid cancer or a benign thyroid nodule (not recorded which). Some clones in this sample may be carry-over from other donors' samples. CDR3 in amino acids: CASSQDKVLAEQYF. CDR3 DNA sequence: TGCGCCAGCAGCCAAGATAAGGTCTTGGCCGAGCAGTACTTC.